This T cell receptor (beta chain) came from a study of cytomegalovirus exposure and HLA in healthy donors. Overall study findings and caveats: There was a cluster of highly shared sequence variants that was likely a sequencing artifact. Among CMV-associated TCR beta chains, most appeared HLA-restricted in a later analysis. There were some V segments, including TRBV6-2 and TRBV6-3, excluded as indistinguishable.

To note about this clone: Its matching antigen is unknown.

At the time of sampling, donors were nominally healthy, though unrecorded immune exposures were likely. Primers for the PCR totalled 60 Vbeta and 13 Jbeta. Some clones are missing from TCRdb's copy, which holds only in-frame ones; the method was immunoSEQ multiplex PCR. The repertoire holds tens of thousands of clones, 73% seen once, with about 16% in the top ten. V shed 4 bases, J shed 5 bases, and the junction held 6 bases outside the gene matches. The germline V gene has CDR1 SGDLS and CDR2 YYNGEE. The CDR3 sequence is 14 residues long. Material: PBMCs. The clonotype was recovered from a woman aged 40 to 50 in good health and CMV-seropositive. The gene calls are TRBV9 and TRBJ1-1; TRBD1 aligns across 9 bases. CDR3 residues: CASSLRDRETEAFF. As DNA, the CDR3 is TGTGCCAGCAGCCTACGGGACAGGGAAACTGAAGCTTTCTTT.